This T cell receptor (beta chain) was captured in a study of cytomegalovirus exposure and HLA in healthy donors. The PCR was carried out with 60 Vbeta primers and 13 Jbeta primers. Profiling relied on immunoSEQ multiplex PCR, and the TCRdb table lists in-frame clones only, not all of them. The sample records over 150,000 clones, around 90% being singletons. General study points: Some 150 TCR beta chains were listed as cytomegalovirus-associated. A later analysis appeared to link common viral pathogens to several of the most significant clusters.

Note on this clone: Its antigen is unknown.

V was pared by 1 base and J by 7 bases, with 6 bases of the junction left unmatched. Germline CDR1 and CDR2: SGHRS and YFSETQ. The CDR3 length is 15 residues. The chain carries TRBV5-1 and TRBJ2-1; TRBD2 matches at 9 bases. This clonotype originated in a woman in her twenties or thirties in good health and CMV-seronegative. The specimen was PBMCs. CDR3 bases: TGCGCCAGCAGCTTGCAGCTAGCGGGGAGGAATGAGCAGTTCTTC. Translation gives CASSLQLAGRNEQFF.